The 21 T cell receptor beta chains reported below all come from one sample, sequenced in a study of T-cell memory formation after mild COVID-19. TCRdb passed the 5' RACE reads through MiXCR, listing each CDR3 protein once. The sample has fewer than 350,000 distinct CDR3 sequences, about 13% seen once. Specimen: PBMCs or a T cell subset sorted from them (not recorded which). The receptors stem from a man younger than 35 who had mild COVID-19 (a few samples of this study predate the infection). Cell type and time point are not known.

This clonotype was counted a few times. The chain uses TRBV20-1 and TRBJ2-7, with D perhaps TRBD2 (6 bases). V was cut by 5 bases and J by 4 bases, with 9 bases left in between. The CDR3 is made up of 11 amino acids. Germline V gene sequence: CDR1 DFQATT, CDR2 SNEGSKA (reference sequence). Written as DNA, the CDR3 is TGCAGTGCTGGGGAGGTTTACGAGCAGTACTTC. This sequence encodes CSAGEVYEQYF.

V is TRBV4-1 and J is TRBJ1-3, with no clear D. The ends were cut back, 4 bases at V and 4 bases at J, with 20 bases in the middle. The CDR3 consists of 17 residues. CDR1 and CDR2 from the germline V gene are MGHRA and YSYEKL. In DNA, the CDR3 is TGCGCCAGCAGCCTCGCCGCTCTACCTCTATCGGGAAACACCATATATTTT. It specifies CASSLAALPLSGNTIYF.

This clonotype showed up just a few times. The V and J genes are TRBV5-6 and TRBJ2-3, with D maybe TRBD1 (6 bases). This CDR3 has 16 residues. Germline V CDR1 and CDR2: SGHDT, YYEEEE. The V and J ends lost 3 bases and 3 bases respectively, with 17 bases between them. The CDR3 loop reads CASSWRRWQGTDTQYF. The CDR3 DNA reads TGTGCCAGCAGCTGGAGGAGGTGGCAGGGGACAGATACGCAGTATTTT.

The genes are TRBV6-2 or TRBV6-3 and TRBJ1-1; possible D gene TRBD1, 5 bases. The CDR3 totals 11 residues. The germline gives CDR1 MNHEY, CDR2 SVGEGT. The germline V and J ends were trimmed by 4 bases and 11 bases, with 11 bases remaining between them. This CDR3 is CASSSREWAFF. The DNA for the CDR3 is TGTGCCAGCAGTTCCAGGGAATGGGCTTTCTTT.

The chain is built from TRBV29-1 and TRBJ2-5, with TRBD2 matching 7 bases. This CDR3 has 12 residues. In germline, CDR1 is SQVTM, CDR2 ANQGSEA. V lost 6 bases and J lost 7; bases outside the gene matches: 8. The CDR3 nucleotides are TGCAGCGTACCGACTAGCTCCGGGACCCAGTACTTC. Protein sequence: CSVPTSSGTQYF.

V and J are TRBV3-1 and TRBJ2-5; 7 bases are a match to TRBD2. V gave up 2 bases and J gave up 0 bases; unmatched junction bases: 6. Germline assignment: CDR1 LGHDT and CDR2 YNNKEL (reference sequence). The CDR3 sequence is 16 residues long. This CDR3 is CASSQWRGTNQETQYF. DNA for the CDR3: TGTGCCAGCAGCCAATGGCGGGGGACGAACCAAGAGACCCAGTACTTC.

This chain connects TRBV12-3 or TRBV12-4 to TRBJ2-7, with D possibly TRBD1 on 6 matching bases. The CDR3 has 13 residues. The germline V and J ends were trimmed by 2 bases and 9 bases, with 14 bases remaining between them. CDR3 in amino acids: CASSLPDSDRQYV. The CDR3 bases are TGTGCCAGCAGTTTACCGGACAGTGACCGGCAGTACGTC.

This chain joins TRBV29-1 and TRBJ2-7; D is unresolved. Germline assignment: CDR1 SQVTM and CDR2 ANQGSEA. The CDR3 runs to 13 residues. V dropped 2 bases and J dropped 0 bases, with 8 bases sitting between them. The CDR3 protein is CSVEIGGSYEQYF. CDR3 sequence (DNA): TGCAGCGTTGAAATCGGCGGCTCCTACGAGCAGTACTTC.

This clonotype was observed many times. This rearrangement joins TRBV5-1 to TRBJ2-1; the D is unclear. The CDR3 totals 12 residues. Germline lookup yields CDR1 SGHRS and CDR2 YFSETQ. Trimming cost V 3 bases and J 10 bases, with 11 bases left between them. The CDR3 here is CASSSGYGEQFF. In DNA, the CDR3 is TGCGCCAGCAGCTCCGGCTATGGGGAGCAGTTCTTC.

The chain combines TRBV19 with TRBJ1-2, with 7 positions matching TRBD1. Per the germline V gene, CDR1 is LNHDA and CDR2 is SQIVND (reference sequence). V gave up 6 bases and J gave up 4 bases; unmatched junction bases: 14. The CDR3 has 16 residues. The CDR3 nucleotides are TGTGCCAGTAGATCCATCCCCCGGGACAGCTTCTATGGCTACACCTTC. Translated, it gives CASRSIPRDSFYGYTF.

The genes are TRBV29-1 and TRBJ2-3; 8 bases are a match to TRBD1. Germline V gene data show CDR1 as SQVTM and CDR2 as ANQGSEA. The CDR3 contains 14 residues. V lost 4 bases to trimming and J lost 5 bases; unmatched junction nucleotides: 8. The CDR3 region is CSVGPGQVGDTQYF. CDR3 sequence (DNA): TGCAGCGTTGGCCCGGGACAGGTAGGAGATACGCAGTATTTT.

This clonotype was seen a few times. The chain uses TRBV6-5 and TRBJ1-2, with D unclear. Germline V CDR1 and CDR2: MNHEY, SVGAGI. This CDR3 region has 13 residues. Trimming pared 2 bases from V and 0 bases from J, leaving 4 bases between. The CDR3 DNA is TGTGCCAGCAGTTACGCATCTAACTATGGCTACACCTTC. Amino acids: CASSYASNYGYTF.

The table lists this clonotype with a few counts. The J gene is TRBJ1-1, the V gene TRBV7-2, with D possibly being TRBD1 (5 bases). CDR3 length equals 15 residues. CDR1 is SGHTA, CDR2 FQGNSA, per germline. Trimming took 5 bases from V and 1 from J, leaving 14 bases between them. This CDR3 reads CASSPGGSGNTEAFF. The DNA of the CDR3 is TGTGCCAGCAGCCCTGGGGGGTCGGGGAACACTGAAGCTTTCTTT.

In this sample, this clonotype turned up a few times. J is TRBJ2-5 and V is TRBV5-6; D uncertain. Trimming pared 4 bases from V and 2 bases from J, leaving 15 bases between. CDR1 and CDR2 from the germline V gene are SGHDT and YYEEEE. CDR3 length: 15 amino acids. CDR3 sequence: CASSVSPGSQETQYF. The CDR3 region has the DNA TGTGCCAGCAGCGTGAGTCCGGGTTCTCAAGAGACCCAGTACTTC.

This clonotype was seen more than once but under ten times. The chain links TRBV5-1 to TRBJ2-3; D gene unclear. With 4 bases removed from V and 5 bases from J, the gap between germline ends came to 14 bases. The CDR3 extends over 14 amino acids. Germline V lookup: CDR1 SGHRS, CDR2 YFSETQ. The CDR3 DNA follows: TGCGCCAGCAGCCTGGAATCTCTTGGAGATACGCAGTATTTT. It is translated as CASSLESLGDTQYF.

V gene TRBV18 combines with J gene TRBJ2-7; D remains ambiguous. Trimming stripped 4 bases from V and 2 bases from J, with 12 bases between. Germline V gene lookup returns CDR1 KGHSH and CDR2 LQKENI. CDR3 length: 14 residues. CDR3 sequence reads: CASSRTLGTYEQYV. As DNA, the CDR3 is TGTGCCAGCTCACGGACGCTAGGGACCTACGAGCAGTACGTC.

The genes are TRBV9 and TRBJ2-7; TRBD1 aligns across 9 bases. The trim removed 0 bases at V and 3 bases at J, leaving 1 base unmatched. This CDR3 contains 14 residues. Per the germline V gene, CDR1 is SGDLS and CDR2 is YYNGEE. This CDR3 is CASSVGTGVYEQYF. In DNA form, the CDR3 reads TGTGCCAGCAGCGTAGGGACAGGGGTCTACGAGCAGTACTTC.

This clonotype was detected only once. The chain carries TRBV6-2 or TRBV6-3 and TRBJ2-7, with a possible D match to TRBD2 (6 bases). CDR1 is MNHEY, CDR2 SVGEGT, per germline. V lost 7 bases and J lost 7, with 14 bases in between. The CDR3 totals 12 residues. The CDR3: CASTHLAGEQYF. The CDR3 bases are TGTGCCAGCACCCACTTGGCGGGAGAGCAGTACTTC.

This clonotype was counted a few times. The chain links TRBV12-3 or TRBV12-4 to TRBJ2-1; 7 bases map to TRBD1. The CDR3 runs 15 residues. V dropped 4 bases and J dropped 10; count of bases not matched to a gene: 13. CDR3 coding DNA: TGTGCCAGCAGTTCCCCAGGACAGGCGGGTCTGGAGCAGTTCTTC. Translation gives CASSSPGQAGLEQFF.

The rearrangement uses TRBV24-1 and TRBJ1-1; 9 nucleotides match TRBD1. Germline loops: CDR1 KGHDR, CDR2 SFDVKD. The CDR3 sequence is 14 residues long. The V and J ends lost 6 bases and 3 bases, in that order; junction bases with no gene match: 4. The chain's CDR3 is CATSQGQGYTEAFF. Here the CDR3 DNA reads TGTGCCACCAGTCAGGGACAGGGTTACACTGAAGCTTTCTTT.

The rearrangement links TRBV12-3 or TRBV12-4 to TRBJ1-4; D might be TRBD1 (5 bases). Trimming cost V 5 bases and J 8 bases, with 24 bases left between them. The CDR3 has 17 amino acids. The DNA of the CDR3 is TGTGCCAGCAGTGCCGACCTAGTATGGGGCCGGGGAGAAAAACTGTTTTTT. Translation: CASSADLVWGRGEKLFF.